This TCR beta chain was identified in a study of glioma-infiltrating T cells after dendritic cell vaccination. The sample's time point: after dendritic cell vaccination, including at tumor progression/relapse. Clones were read by immunoSEQ multiplex PCR, and TCRdb kept only the in-frame ones, dropping some. The sample lists approximately 48,000 clones, around nine tenths occurring once. The junction had 9 bases not matched to a gene; V was cut back by 7 bases and J by 4 bases. The length of the CDR3 is 14 residues. CDR1 and CDR2 from the germline V gene are MNHEY and SVGAGI. Source: blood, taken after dendritic cell vaccination. The rearrangement uses TRBV6-5 and TRBJ2-7, with 8 nucleotides matching TRBD1. This clonotype was sampled from a human donor with glioblastoma. In nucleotides, the CDR3 is TGTGCCAGCACCCGGGACAGGATGGGTTACGAGCAGTACTTC. Protein: CASTRDRMGYEQYF.